This TCR beta chain comes out of a study of cytomegalovirus exposure and HLA in healthy donors. PCR employed 60 Vbeta and 13 Jbeta primers. Generated by immunoSEQ multiplex PCR, the TCRdb table keeps only in-frame clones and is missing some. The table shows some 100,000 clones, with about 77% occurring only once. Sequenced: PBMCs. The receptor was derived from a woman aged 18-29 years in good health and CMV-seropositive.

In DNA form, the CDR3 reads TGTGCCAGCAGCAGTCCCGGACAGGGGCCACAAGAGACCCAGTACTTC. Its protein is CASSSPGQGPQETQYF. The chain recombines TRBV5-8 with TRBJ2-5; 9 bases match TRBD1. Germline loops: CDR1 SGHTS, CDR2 YDEGEE. The CDR3 consists of 16 residues. V lost 4 bases and J lost 2; bases outside the gene matches: 9.